The 4 T cell receptor beta chains listed next were all sequenced from one sample in a study of T cell repertoires in cytomegalovirus infection. Antigen specificity for these receptors is unknown. TCRdb reanalysed the reads using MiXCR and keeps one entry per CDR3 protein. This sample has roughly 860,000 distinct CDR3 sequences, with around a third found just once. Sample: cultured CD8+ T cells from PBMCs, taken from culture after CMV antigen stimulation. These receptors all come from a human donor in good health (CMV status not recorded). Some clones in this sample may be carry-over from other donors' samples.

This clonotype has only a few counts. J is TRBJ2-3 and V is TRBV11-3, with TRBD2 matching 8 bases. Germline CDR1 and CDR2: SGHNT and YENEEA. This CDR3 is 14 amino acids long. The junction had 5 bases not matched to a gene; V was cut back by 5 bases and J by 4 bases. CDR3 sequence (DNA): TGTGCCAGCAGCCAGGGACTAGGCGCAGATACGCAGTATTTT. Residues: CASSQGLGADTQYF.

This clonotype was seen only a few times. The chain carries TRBV27 and TRBJ1-2, with a weak D call TRBD1 (5 bases). CDR3 length equals 10 residues. Germline lookup yields CDR1 MNHEY and CDR2 SMNVEV (reference sequence). This CDR3 reads CGGGNYGYTF. The CDR3 bases are TGTGGGGGGGGGAACTATGGCTACACCTTC.

The chain combines TRBV11-3 with TRBJ2-5, with D possibly matching TRBD1 (6 bases). The CDR3 is 13 amino acids. With 5 bases removed from V and 5 bases from J, the gap between germline ends came to 12 bases. The germline CDR1 and CDR2 sequences are SGHNT and YENEEA. The CDR3 DNA follows: TGTGCCAGCAGCGCACAGGGTGGTGAGACCCAGTACTTC. Its protein is CASSAQGGETQYF.

This clonotype was counted between two and nine times. CDR3 nucleotides: TGTGCCAGTAGTAGCGCGGGCGGCGAAAAACTGTTTTTT. Amino acid sequence: CASSSAGGEKLFF. V and J are TRBV19 and TRBJ1-4, with D hard to call. The ends were cut back, 4 bases at V and 8 bases at J, with 11 bases in the middle. Germline-derived CDR1 and CDR2 are LNHDA and SQIVND (reference sequence). The CDR3 has 13 residues.